This TCR beta chain was obtained from a study of human versus mouse CDR3 diversity and MHC coevolution. Germline assignment: CDR1 SGHRS and CDR2 YFSETQ. The trim removed 0 bases at V and 8 bases at J, leaving 3 bases unmatched. The CDR3 runs 13 residues. Assay used: immunoSEQ multiplex PCR; TCRdb lists only in-frame clones, some missing. Among tens of thousands of clones listed, 94% were seen once. Broader study findings: Among all groups, two of three human donors showed least clonal inequality. In humans, T-cell selection involved about 6 MHC II alleles.

As for this clone: The antigen is unknown.

Sequencing input: naive CD4+ T cells from blood. Sample subset: CD45RO-negative CD62L-positive naive CD4 T cells. The TCR comes from a person aged 55 to 70 in good health. The genes are TRBV5-1 and TRBJ2-3, with 7 bases fitting TRBD1. CDR3 amino acids: CASSLGRQGTQYF. The CDR3 DNA follows: TGCGCCAGCAGCTTGGGACGACAGGGTACGCAGTATTTT.